These T cell receptor beta chains were read from a single sample in a study of blood T cell repertoires in COVID-19. The method was immunoSEQ multiplex PCR; TCRdb's version includes in-frame clones alone and lacks a portion of them. The sample holds approximately 180,000 clones, roughly 89% seen once. Sequenced: PBMCs or T cells enriched from blood (not recorded which). The receptors were gathered from a woman aged 40 to 49 with acute COVID-19. Both conserved end residues are part of each CDR3. Each record gives: J gene, clone size, D gene, CDR3 length, V gene, CDR3 DNA, CDR3 protein. D genes are given only for firm matches. Clone size appears in some rows only: once, few, many, or a class for an expanded clone.

J gene: TRBJ1-3
clone size: NA
D gene: NA
CDR3 length: 13
V gene: TRBV6-5
CDR3 DNA: TGTGCCAGCACCGCGAGGGATGGAAACACCATATATTTT
CDR3 protein: CASTARDGNTIYF

J gene: TRBJ1-1
clone size: NA
D gene: NA
CDR3 length: 14
V gene: TRBV29-1
CDR3 DNA: TGCAGCGTTGAATTGGGGGCTGTGGGGACTGAAGCTTTCTTT
CDR3 protein: CSVELGAVGTEAFF

J gene: TRBJ2-3
clone size: NA
D gene: NA
CDR3 length: 16
V gene: TRBV13
CDR3 DNA: TGTGCCAGCAGCTTATATCCCAGTGGAGGCACAGATACGCAGTATTTT
CDR3 protein: CASSLYPSGGTDTQYF

J gene: TRBJ2-5
clone size: NA
D gene: NA
CDR3 length: 13
V gene: TRBV7-2
CDR3 DNA: TGTGCCAGCAGCTTAGAGCCAGGAGAGACCCAGTACTTC
CDR3 protein: CASSLEPGETQYF

J gene: TRBJ2-4
clone size: NA
D gene: TRBD2
CDR3 length: 17
V gene: TRBV7-4
CDR3 DNA: TGTGCCAGCAGCTCCAAGACTAGCGGGGAAGCCAAAAACATTCAGTACTTC
CDR3 protein: CASSSKTSGEAKNIQYF

J gene: TRBJ2-2
clone size: NA
D gene: TRBD1
CDR3 length: 19
V gene: TRBV28
CDR3 DNA: TGTGCCAGCAGTATAGTTCCCCCAGGGACAGGGGCGAACACCGGGGAGCTGTTTTTT
CDR3 protein: CASSIVPPGTGANTGELFF

J gene: TRBJ2-7
clone size: NA
D gene: NA
CDR3 length: 11
V gene: TRBV15
CDR3 DNA: TGTGCCACCGGGACAAACTACGAGCAGTACTTC
CDR3 protein: CATGTNYEQYF

J gene: TRBJ2-3
clone size: NA
D gene: NA
CDR3 length: 15
V gene: TRBV5-1
CDR3 DNA: TGCGCCAGCAGCACCTCGCCCAGTTCCACAGATACGCAGTATTTT
CDR3 protein: CASSTSPSSTDTQYF

J gene: TRBJ2-1
clone size: NA
D gene: NA
CDR3 length: 14
V gene: TRBV27
CDR3 DNA: TGTGCCAGCAGTTTGCGGACAGTCTTCGATGAGCAGTTCTTC
CDR3 protein: CASSLRTVFDEQFF

J gene: TRBJ2-1
clone size: few
D gene: TRBD2
CDR3 length: 14
V gene: TRBV20-1
CDR3 DNA: TGCAGTGCTAGTCTAGCGGGGGGGCGCAGTGAGCAGTTCTTC
CDR3 protein: CSASLAGGRSEQFF

J gene: TRBJ1-4
clone size: NA
D gene: NA
CDR3 length: 14
V gene: TRBV30
CDR3 DNA: TGTGCCTGGAGCCCAGGGGACGTTAATGAAAAACTGTTTTTT
CDR3 protein: CAWSPGDVNEKLFF

J gene: TRBJ2-7
clone size: NA
D gene: NA
CDR3 length: 15
V gene: TRBV4-2
CDR3 DNA: TGTGCCAGCAGCCAAGAGGGGGGAGAGACCTACGAGCAGTACTTC
CDR3 protein: CASSQEGGETYEQYF

J gene: TRBJ2-7
clone size: NA
D gene: TRBD2
CDR3 length: 15
V gene: TRBV13
CDR3 DNA: TGTGCCAGCAGCCCTGGGACTAGCGATTCCTACGAGCAGTACTTC
CDR3 protein: CASSPGTSDSYEQYF

J gene: TRBJ2-5
clone size: NA
D gene: NA
CDR3 length: 14
V gene: TRBV2
CDR3 DNA: TGTGCCAGCAGTGAAGCTGGGCCCCAAGAGACCCAGTACTTC
CDR3 protein: CASSEAGPQETQYF

J gene: TRBJ1-2
clone size: NA
D gene: TRBD1
CDR3 length: 14
V gene: TRBV7-9
CDR3 DNA: TGTGCCAGCCAACCCGCAGACGTCGACAGGGCTAGGACCTTC
CDR3 protein: CASQPADVDRARTF

J gene: TRBJ2-7
clone size: NA
D gene: TRBD1
CDR3 length: 14
V gene: TRBV2
CDR3 DNA: TGTGCCAGCAGCCCCGGGACAGGGGCCTACGAGCAGTACTTC
CDR3 protein: CASSPGTGAYEQYF

J gene: TRBJ2-7
clone size: once
D gene: TRBD2
CDR3 length: 16
V gene: TRBV10-3
CDR3 DNA: TGTGCCATCAGTGACCCCCTAGCGGGAGCCTCCTACGAGCAGTACTTC
CDR3 protein: CAISDPLAGASYEQYF

J gene: TRBJ2-1
clone size: NA
D gene: TRBD2
CDR3 length: 16
V gene: TRBV7-6
CDR3 DNA: TGTGCCAGCAGCCCACTAGCGGGAGGGTACTACAATGAGCAGTTCTTC
CDR3 protein: CASSPLAGGYYNEQFF

J gene: TRBJ1-3
clone size: NA
D gene: NA
CDR3 length: 13
V gene: TRBV9
CDR3 DNA: TGTGCCAGCAGCGCAGAACCAGGAAACACCATATATTTT
CDR3 protein: CASSAEPGNTIYF

J gene: TRBJ2-5
clone size: NA
D gene: NA
CDR3 length: 11
V gene: TRBV29-1
CDR3 DNA: TGCAGCGTTAAGAGCGGAGAGACCCAGTACTTC
CDR3 protein: CSVKSGETQYF

J gene: TRBJ2-1
clone size: NA
D gene: TRBD2
CDR3 length: 17
V gene: TRBV19
CDR3 DNA: TGTGCCAGTAGTATAGAGGGGACTAGCGGGATCCGTAATGAGCAGTTCTTC
CDR3 protein: CASSIEGTSGIRNEQFF

J gene: TRBJ1-6
clone size: few
D gene: NA
CDR3 length: 14
V gene: TRBV5-1
CDR3 DNA: TGCGCCAGCAGCTTGGGACAGACTAATTCACCCCTCCACTTT
CDR3 protein: CASSLGQTNSPLHF

J gene: TRBJ2-7
clone size: NA
D gene: NA
CDR3 length: 13
V gene: TRBV7-6
CDR3 DNA: TGTGCCAGCAGCTTAGAGGACAACTACGAGCAGTACTTC
CDR3 protein: CASSLEDNYEQYF

J gene: TRBJ2-3
clone size: NA
D gene: NA
CDR3 length: 14
V gene: TRBV14
CDR3 DNA: TGTGCCAGCAGCCAAGAATCCCCGGCAGATACGCAGTATTTT
CDR3 protein: CASSQESPADTQYF

J gene: TRBJ2-3
clone size: NA
D gene: TRBD2
CDR3 length: 15
V gene: TRBV5-8
CDR3 DNA: TGTGCCAGCAGCCTACTAGCGGGGGTTACAGATACGCAGTATTTT
CDR3 protein: CASSLLAGVTDTQYF

J gene: TRBJ2-7
clone size: NA
D gene: NA
CDR3 length: 13
V gene: TRBV30
CDR3 DNA: TGTGCCGGCCTCCGGGACAACTCCTACGAGCAGTACTTC
CDR3 protein: CAGLRDNSYEQYF

J gene: TRBJ2-2
clone size: NA
D gene: NA
CDR3 length: 16
V gene: TRBV5-1
CDR3 DNA: TGCGCCAGCAGCTTGATTACCAGGGATATGTCCGGGGAGCTGTTTTTT
CDR3 protein: CASSLITRDMSGELFF

J gene: TRBJ1-3
clone size: NA
D gene: TRBD1
CDR3 length: 17
V gene: TRBV19
CDR3 DNA: TGTGCCAGTAGTATAGTGGCAGGGGGCGCTTATGGAAACACCATATATTTT
CDR3 protein: CASSIVAGGAYGNTIYF

J gene: TRBJ2-3
clone size: NA
D gene: TRBD2
CDR3 length: 17
V gene: TRBV6-6
CDR3 DNA: TGTGCCAGCAGTCGGTCTAGCGGGAGCGTGGGGACAGATACGCAGTATTTT
CDR3 protein: CASSRSSGSVGTDTQYF

J gene: TRBJ2-1
clone size: NA
D gene: TRBD1
CDR3 length: 18
V gene: TRBV5-1
CDR3 DNA: TGCGCCAGCAAACGGCAGGGGGCGAACCGGAGCTCCTACAATGAGCAGTTCTTC
CDR3 protein: CASKRQGANRSSYNEQFF

J gene: TRBJ2-1
clone size: NA
D gene: TRBD2
CDR3 length: 16
V gene: TRBV2
CDR3 DNA: TGTGCCAGCAGTCTTGAACGGGGGGGGCCCTACAATGAGCAGTTCTTC
CDR3 protein: CASSLERGGPYNEQFF

J gene: TRBJ1-1
clone size: NA
D gene: NA
CDR3 length: 12
V gene: TRBV5-1
CDR3 DNA: TGCGCCAGCAGCTTGAGGGGGACTGAAGCTTTCTTT
CDR3 protein: CASSLRGTEAFF

J gene: TRBJ1-3
clone size: NA
D gene: NA
CDR3 length: 15
V gene: TRBV5-5
CDR3 DNA: TGTGCCAGCAGCTTGGAAAGGGGTCTTGGCGGACCCATATATTTT
CDR3 protein: CASSLERGLGGPIYF

J gene: TRBJ2-3
clone size: NA
D gene: NA
CDR3 length: 14
V gene: TRBV7-2
CDR3 DNA: TGTGCCAGCGCCTCGGCGGGGGCCACAGATACGCAGTATTTT
CDR3 protein: CASASAGATDTQYF

J gene: TRBJ2-7
clone size: NA
D gene: TRBD1
CDR3 length: 16
V gene: TRBV4-1
CDR3 DNA: TGCGCCAGCAGTCCCTTGGGGACAGGCCTTTCCTACGAGCAGTACTTC
CDR3 protein: CASSPLGTGLSYEQYF

J gene: TRBJ2-7
clone size: NA
D gene: NA
CDR3 length: 14
V gene: TRBV6-5
CDR3 DNA: TGTGCCAGCAGTCCCACTGGAGGGCTATACGAGCAGTACTTC
CDR3 protein: CASSPTGGLYEQYF

J gene: TRBJ2-1
clone size: NA
D gene: NA
CDR3 length: 16
V gene: TRBV3-1/TRBV3-2
CDR3 DNA: TGTGCCAGCAGCCAAGATCGGGGTAATCCCTACAATGAGCAGTTCTTC
CDR3 protein: CASSQDRGNPYNEQFF

J gene: TRBJ1-1
clone size: NA
D gene: TRBD1
CDR3 length: 19
V gene: TRBV5-1
CDR3 DNA: TGCGCCAGCAGCTTGGCCGGGACAGGGGGTAGGTGGTCGAACACTGAAGCTTTCTTT
CDR3 protein: CASSLAGTGGRWSNTEAFF

J gene: TRBJ1-6
clone size: NA
D gene: NA
CDR3 length: 16
V gene: TRBV4-1
CDR3 DNA: TGCGCCAGCAGCCAAGTGTGGGGTAGGGGTAATTCACCCCTCCACTTT
CDR3 protein: CASSQVWGRGNSPLHF

J gene: TRBJ1-3
clone size: once
D gene: NA
CDR3 length: 16
V gene: TRBV5-1
CDR3 DNA: TGCGCCAGCAGCCCCGGAGGGCTTAGGTCTGGAAACACCATATATTTT
CDR3 protein: CASSPGGLRSGNTIYF